The 5 T cell receptor beta chains listed next were all sequenced from one sample in a study of blood T cell repertoires in COVID-19. Using immunoSEQ multiplex PCR, the repertoire was profiled, and TCRdb retains in-frame clones only, with some absent. The sample gives 200,000 to 300,000 clones, 90% of which show up once; over 0.75% is in the top ten. The sample comprised PBMCs or T cells enriched from blood (not recorded which). Source of these receptors: a man aged 50 to 60 who had been exposed to COVID-19.

The V call is TRBV28, the J call TRBJ1-5, with TRBD1 as a possible D gene (5 bases). The V and J ends lost 6 bases and 6 bases respectively, with 15 bases between them. The CDR3 is 14 residues long. CDR1 is MDHEN, CDR2 SYDVKM, per germline. In nucleotides, the CDR3 is TGTGCCAGCAGGGATGGGGGGAGAGGTCAGCCCCAGCATTTT. Protein: CASRDGGRGQPQHF.

This clone was found a few times. The V call is TRBV5-1, the J call TRBJ2-7; D might be TRBD1 or TRBD2, each matching 5 bases. Germline V gene sequence: CDR1 SGHRS, CDR2 YFSETQ. V was shortened by 4 bases and J by 2 bases, with 16 bases between the two germline ends. This CDR3 has 15 residues. The CDR3 reads CASSLGVGVTYEQYV. The CDR3 nucleotides are TGCGCCAGCAGCCTGGGGGTCGGGGTAACCTACGAGCAGTACGTC.

This clone has only one observation. V usage is TRBV5-5 and J usage is TRBJ2-5; the match to TRBD1 covers 7 bases. Losses at the gene ends were 5 bases for V and 0 bases for J; bases not matched to a gene: 4. Per the germline V gene, CDR1 is SGHKS and CDR2 is YYEKEE (reference sequence). The CDR3 extends over 14 amino acids. In DNA form, the CDR3 reads TGTGCCAGCAGGAGGGGACAGTACCAAGAGACCCAGTACTTC. Translated: CASRRGQYQETQYF.

This CDR3 is CASSSNRGPGNTIYF. In DNA, the CDR3 is TGTGCCAGCAGCAGTAACAGGGGACCTGGAAACACCATATATTTT. This rearrangement joins TRBV7-2 to TRBJ1-3; 7 bases align to TRBD1. The CDR3 spans 15 residues. V gave up 5 bases and J gave up 2 bases; unmatched junction bases: 6. Germline CDR1 and CDR2: SGHTA and FQGNSA.

The V gene is TRBV18, the J gene TRBJ2-2; the D gene is possibly TRBD1 (6 bases). Germline-derived CDR1 and CDR2 are KGHSH and LQKENI. The V end was cut by 3 bases, the J end by 6 bases, with 23 bases between. This CDR3 is built from 18 residues. CDR3 coding DNA: TGTGCCAGCTCACCGTTTTTCCGGCCAGGGGAGAATTCCGGGGAGCTGTTTTTT. Translated, it gives CASSPFFRPGENSGELFF.